This T cell receptor beta chain comes out of a study of blood T cell repertoires in COVID-19. Study details: Donors in the United States, Italy and Spain gave samples during acute or convalescent COVID-19. Sources were T cells, B-cell-depleted T cells, or PBMCs; the material itself was cDNA or gDNA.

Clones were read by immunoSEQ multiplex PCR, and TCRdb kept only the in-frame ones, dropping some. Here the sample spans roughly 330,000 clones, around 82% being singletons. Germline trimming cut 1 base from V and 4 bases from J; bases unmatched to any gene: 7. This CDR3 spans 16 amino acids. Germline assignment: CDR1 SEHNR and CDR2 FQNEAQ (reference sequence). The source is a woman aged 45-59 years with acute or convalescent COVID-19. Material for sequencing was peripheral blood. The rearrangement uses TRBV7-9 and TRBJ2-3, with 8 nucleotides matching TRBD2. CDR3 sequence (DNA): TGTGCCAGCAGCTTAGGGGGACTAGTGGGTTCAGATACGCAGTATTTT. Translated, it gives CASSLGGLVGSDTQYF.